The 19 T cell receptor beta chains presented below share a single source sample, sequenced in a study of T cell responses to AZD1222 COVID-19 vaccine. Repertoires were generated with immunoSEQ multiplex PCR, while TCRdb's copy carries only in-frame clones and drops some. This sample has over 100,000 clones, with 75% to 95% found just once. The sample was peripheral blood, taken on day 0 of AZD1222 vaccination. These receptors all come from an adult in good health.

The rearrangement uses TRBV18 and TRBJ2-5; unclear D gene. Trimming stripped 4 bases from V and 5 bases from J, with 8 bases between. The germline gives CDR1 KGHSH, CDR2 LQKENI. The CDR3 has 12 residues. Here the CDR3 reads CASSLLTETQYF. As DNA, the CDR3 is TGTGCCAGCTCACTGCTTACGGAGACCCAGTACTTC.

Written as DNA, the CDR3 is TGTGCCAGCAGTTTGCCGGGACAGTCCTACGAGCAGTACTTC. Protein sequence: CASSLPGQSYEQYF. This rearrangement joins TRBV7-9 to TRBJ2-7, with 7 bases aligning to TRBD1. CDR1 SEHNR and CDR2 FQNEAQ come from the germline V gene (reference sequence). The CDR3 length is 14 residues. The trim removed 6 bases at V and 1 base at J, leaving 6 bases unmatched.

The gene calls are TRBV5-4 and TRBJ1-2; perhaps TRBD1 as D (5 bases). The CDR3 is made up of 13 amino acids. The V and J ends lost 2 bases and 5 bases respectively, with 10 bases between them. The germline CDR1 and CDR2 sequences are SGHNT and YYREEE (reference sequence). The CDR3 is CASSLGAVYGYTF. The CDR3 DNA follows: TGTGCCAGCAGCTTAGGGGCGGTTTATGGCTACACCTTC.

The chain combines TRBV9 with TRBJ2-7; 9 bases agree with TRBD1. Germline CDR1 reads SGDLS; CDR2 reads YYNGEE. J lost 4 bases, V lost 8 bases, and 13 bases had no gene match. This CDR3 has 15 amino acids. The CDR3 DNA sequence: TGTGCCAGTCGTAACCTGGGACAGGGAGGGTACGAGCAGTACTTC. This translates into CASRNLGQGGYEQYF.

The chain joins TRBV10-3 to TRBJ2-3; possibly TRBD2 for D (7 bases). The CDR3 runs to 16 residues. The V gene's germline CDR1 is ENHRY and CDR2 SYGVKD. Between the trimmed V and J ends, which lost 6 bases and 3 bases, there was a span of 19 bases. The CDR3 sequence: CAIRIGGGGLTDTQYF. Written as DNA, the CDR3 is TGTGCCATCAGAATCGGGGGCGGGGGCCTTACAGATACGCAGTATTTT.

The chain is built from TRBV6-5 and TRBJ1-2; TRBD1 is a possible D gene (5 bases). Germline V gene data show CDR1 as MNHEY and CDR2 as SVGAGI. V shed 6 bases and J shed 4 bases, with 12 bases lying between them. CDR3 length equals 13 residues. CDR3 residues: CASSETARYGYTF. In DNA, the CDR3 is TGTGCCAGCAGCGAGACAGCCCGCTATGGCTACACCTTC.

This rearrangement joins TRBV10-1 to TRBJ1-6; TRBD1 agrees at 7 bases. Looked up from germline, CDR1 is WNHNN and CDR2 is SYGVQD (reference sequence). Trimming took 8 bases from V and 6 from J; bases not matched to a gene: 1. The CDR3 consists of 12 residues. DNA for the CDR3: TGCGCCAGCGGGACAGCTAATTCACCCCTCCACTTT. Amino acid sequence: CASGTANSPLHF.

This clone was counted a single time. The chain links TRBV9 to TRBJ1-2; 7 nucleotides agree with TRBD1. Germline trimming cut 3 bases from V and 4 bases from J; bases unmatched to any gene: 6. Germline values: CDR1 SGDLS, CDR2 YYNGEE. The CDR3 runs 14 residues. Here the CDR3 reads CASSASGGIYGYTF. The CDR3 bases are TGTGCCAGCAGCGCCTCAGGGGGGATCTATGGCTACACCTTC.

The chain joins TRBV27 to TRBJ1-5; D call uncertain. The ends were cut back, 4 bases at V and 0 bases at J, with 16 bases in the middle. The CDR3 consists of 17 residues. Germline-derived CDR1 and CDR2 are MNHEY and SMNVEV (reference sequence). CDR3 DNA: TGTGCCAGCAGTTCCCGGCTAGGCATATATAGCAATCAGCCCCAGCATTTT. Residues: CASSSRLGIYSNQPQHF.

The gene calls are TRBV6-5 and TRBJ1-1; D call uncertain. CDR1 MNHEY and CDR2 SVGAGI come from the germline V gene. There are 13 residues in the CDR3. V lost 3 bases to trimming and J lost 2 bases, with 7 bases between them. Here the CDR3 DNA reads TGTGCCAGCAGTTATTTGGTTAACACTGAAGCTTTCTTT. Encoded protein: CASSYLVNTEAFF.

The rearrangement links TRBV5-1 to TRBJ1-2; 8 bases fit TRBD1. Germline values: CDR1 SGHRS, CDR2 YFSETQ. J gave up 3 bases and V 4 bases, and 8 bases lay outside the gene matches. The CDR3 consists of 15 residues. The CDR3 is CASSHGLQGDYGYTF. As DNA, the CDR3 is TGCGCCAGCAGCCACGGCTTACAGGGGGACTATGGCTACACCTTC.

This clone appeared once. V and J are TRBV28 and TRBJ2-1; 13 bases agree with TRBD2. CDR3 size: 18 residues. Germline V gene data show CDR1 as MDHEN and CDR2 as SYDVKM. Germline trimming cut 6 bases from V and 7 bases from J; bases unmatched to any gene: 15. For the CDR3, the DNA is TGTGCCAGCAGAACTCGCCGACTAGCGGGGGGCCCAGGAAATGAGCAGTTCTTC. Translated, it gives CASRTRRLAGGPGNEQFF.

The V call is TRBV5-1, the J call TRBJ1-4; a possible D gene is TRBD1 (5 bases). The V gene's germline CDR1 is SGHRS and CDR2 YFSETQ. V lost 0 bases to trimming and J lost 0 bases, with 9 bases between them. This CDR3 contains 16 residues. The CDR3 here is CASSLAGGATNEKLFF. CDR3 DNA: TGCGCCAGCAGCTTGGCCGGGGGAGCAACTAATGAAAAACTGTTTTTT.

V and J are TRBV27 and TRBJ1-1; D may be TRBD1 (5 bases). V was cut by 10 bases and J by 1 base, with 10 bases left in between. CDR3 length: 12 amino acids. Per germline, CDR1 MNHEY and CDR2 SMNVEV (reference sequence). For the CDR3, the DNA is TGTGCCACCTCTACAGGGAACACTGAAGCTTTCTTT. Encoded protein: CATSTGNTEAFF.

The rearrangement uses TRBV4-2 and TRBJ1-6, with no clear D. Looked up from germline, CDR1 is LGHNA and CDR2 is YNFKEQ. V was trimmed by 0 bases and J by 8 bases, leaving 11 bases between them. CDR3 length: 15 residues. CDR3 coding DNA: TGTGCCAGCAGCCAAGAGGAGACAAAGGATTCACCCCTCCACTTT. Its translation is CASSQEETKDSPLHF.

This clone was detected only once. This chain connects TRBV4-3 to TRBJ1-4; 10 positions match TRBD1. The CDR3 loop spans 19 amino acids. The germline V gene encodes CDR1 LGHNA and CDR2 YSLEER. With 0 bases clipped from V and 8 bases from J, the junction kept 15 bases outside the gene matches. This chain's CDR3 is CASSQELKDRGFLEEKLFF. The CDR3, as DNA: TGCGCCAGCAGCCAAGAGCTAAAGGACAGGGGGTTTCTAGAGGAAAAACTGTTTTTT.

V is TRBV28 and J is TRBJ2-1; D may be TRBD1 (6 bases). Looked up from germline, CDR1 is MDHEN and CDR2 is SYDVKM. Trimming removed 7 bases at V and 9 bases at J, with 13 bases between. This CDR3 is 12 amino acids long. CDR3 loop: CASNGRGGEQFF. In DNA form, the CDR3 reads TGTGCCAGCAACGGCAGGGGCGGTGAGCAGTTCTTC.

V gene TRBV30 combines with J gene TRBJ2-1; 11 bases map to TRBD2. CDR3 length: 14 residues. CDR1 is GTSNPN and CDR2 is SVGIG in the germline V gene (reference sequence). Trimming took 5 bases from V and 7 from J; bases not matched to a gene: 7. This CDR3 is CAWQGLADLNEQFF. For the CDR3, the DNA is TGTGCCTGGCAGGGACTAGCGGACCTAAATGAGCAGTTCTTC.

V and J are TRBV7-2 and TRBJ1-5; TRBD1 aligns across 8 bases. Germline V gene sequence: CDR1 SGHTA, CDR2 FQGNSA. CDR3 length: 16 amino acids. J gave up 7 bases and V 5 bases, and 13 bases lay outside the gene matches. This CDR3 is CASSQNPGGAGQPQHF. CDR3 DNA: TGTGCCAGCAGCCAAAATCCAGGGGGCGCTGGGCAGCCCCAGCATTTT.